One TCR beta chain is described in this entry. This sample is drawn from a study of monozygotic twins with inflammatory bowel disease. CDR3 length: 15 residues. Germline assignment: CDR1 DFQATT and CDR2 SNEGSKA (reference sequence). TCRdb reworked the 5' RACE reads into one entry per CDR3 protein, no DNA. The repertoire table contains some 89,000 distinct CDR3 sequences. This sequence was found in a human donor with ulcerative colitis or Crohn's disease, or a healthy co-twin of an affected twin (not recorded which). The chain is built from TRBV20-1 and TRBJ2-1; TCRdb designates TRBD2, a call that cannot be tested without DNA. Sequenced material: blood. CDR3 in amino acids: CSANKAGGSYNEQFF.